This TCR beta chain was identified in a study of T cells in localized non-small cell lung cancer (dated by TCRdb to 2020 to 2022). The study in broad terms: Comparing tumors with uninvolved tumor-adjacent lungs, the study looked at the T cell repertoires of hundreds of patients with early-stage NSCLC. The cohort consisted of about 240 treatment-naive NSCLC patients whose localized lung tumors had been resected. Of the NSCLC patients, 120 to 150 were male and about 97 were female, and the mean age was about 69 years. Study-level results and caveats: Because multi-region sequencing of the tumors was not done, intratumor heterogeneity could not be ruled out. The highest T cell clonality was observed in uninvolved tumor-adjacent lung, where clonality exceeded that of tumor, suggesting that antigenic responses were more focused in uninvolved tumor-adjacent lung. Longer overall survival was associated with higher blood T cell density, whereas shorter survival was associated with higher adjacent-lung clonality. Because of the exploratory design, TCR variables were selected using unadjusted p-values without false-discovery rate correction. A median of around 50 of the top 100 tumor clones were detected in paired uninvolved adjacent lung, and around 30 of these tumor clones were also found among the top 100 clones of the paired uninvolved adjacent lung.

At diagnosis, peripheral blood, uninvolved tumor-adjacent lung and tumor were collected and were preserved as a mix of fresh-frozen and FFPE material. For TCR repertoire profiling, blood samples were analyzed as peripheral blood mononuclear cells. Notes on this clone: The antigen this receptor binds is unknown. No base quality values were provided; no much bigger clone lies one nucleotide off.

The immunoSEQ Assay was used to sequence TCR beta CDR3 regions from DNA. Under the source paper's analysis protocol: T cell density was computed as TCR beta template counts normalized to usable DNA estimated by amplifying housekeeping genes. The preseqR package was used to estimate richness by extrapolating to 400,000 templates for PBMC samples and to 120,000 templates for tissue samples. Clonality was calculated as one minus Pielou's evenness. Tissue-enriched TCRs were identified through differential abundance testing performed on productive amino-acid clonotypes, with a minimum total count of 5 and an alpha of 0.1. The Jaccard Index and the Morisita Overlap Index were used to quantify repertoire overlap between compartments. GLIPH grouped TCR beta CDR3s together with public tetramer-defined viral CDR3s, and a viral motif had to include at least three viral sequences and show V-gene enrichment. The immuneACCESS repertoire file appears here via TCRdb, limited to in-frame rearrangements. These files lack a portion of the clones; in checked studies, under half of the deficit traces to unresolved V genes, and the cause of the others is not known. The V and J calls and the clone size are those of that table, but D and trimming were determined from the DNA. Recorded for this sample are about 60,000 clones; roughly 90% of them occurred a single time. The top ten clonotypes cover roughly 1.8% of the sample.

V loses 0 bases of germline sequence and J loses 2 bases, and the interval between the two ends is 3 bases. The CDR3 starts with the cysteine, ends with the phenylalanine, and has 13 residues. The entry retains the CDR3 DNA only, 39 bases that are in frame from base 1. In the germline V gene, CDR1 corresponds to SGHRS and CDR2 to YFSETQ. This chain is built from TRBV5-1 and TRBJ1-3; no D segment can be confidently identified. This receptor was obtained from a woman aged 35-75 years with stage I lung adenocarcinoma. The source material was peripheral blood, sampled before any cancer treatment. The DNA reads as follows: TGCGCCAGCAGCTTGGGGCCTGGAAACACCATATATTTT. Translation gives CASSLGPGNTIYF.